The 7 T cell receptor beta chains below all came from one sample that was sequenced in a study of response to subunit inactivated influenza vaccine. TCRdb re-called the RT-PCR reads with MiXCR, one entry per CDR3 protein. The table records about 540,000 distinct CDR3 sequences, 13% to 15% of them present only once. Here the sequenced sample was PBMCs from blood, taken roughly 13 days after vaccination. Receptors were obtained from a man over 45 who received an inactivated influenza vaccine.

This chain links TRBV9 with TRBJ2-2; no definite D call. Trimming shortened V by 2 bases and J by 3 bases, and 2 bases separated the two germline ends. Germline V gene sequence: CDR1 SGDLS, CDR2 YYNGEE. The CDR3 totals 12 residues. CDR3 protein: CASSVDTGELFF. CDR3 nucleotides: TGTGCCAGCAGCGTCGACACCGGGGAGCTGTTTTTT. Supplemented by reference TRBV9 and TRBJ2-2, the full variable domain reads DSGVTQTPKHLITATGQRVTLRCSPRSGDLSVYWYQQSLDQGLQFLIQYYNGEERAKGNILERFSAQQFPDLHSELNLSSLELGDSALYFCASSVDTGELFFGEGSRLTVL.

This clonotype was seen a few times. V and J are TRBV15 and TRBJ2-7; 12 bases fit TRBD2. The germline V gene has CDR1 LNHNV and CDR2 YYDKDF (reference sequence). The ends lost 4 bases at V and 5 bases at J; junction bases unmatched: 6. The CDR3 is made up of 15 amino acids. Here the CDR3 DNA reads TGTGCCACCAGCAAAACGGGACTAGCGGGTCACGAGCAGTACTTC. The encoded protein is CATSKTGLAGHEQYF.

The chain employs TRBV28 and TRBJ2-4; 9 bases line up with TRBD1. The germline V gene encodes CDR1 MDHEN and CDR2 SYDVKM. The CDR3 covers 14 residues. The V segment lost 5 bases and the J segment 7 bases; nucleotides outside the gene matches: 6. CDR3 coding DNA: TGTGCCAGCAGTCCCCCGGACAGGGGTAACATTCAGTACTTC. It specifies CASSPPDRGNIQYF.

The V gene is TRBV29-1, the J gene TRBJ2-1; D may correspond to TRBD1 or TRBD2 (5 bases each). The CDR3 runs to 13 residues. The V gene's germline CDR1 is SQVTM and CDR2 ANQGSEA. Trimming took off 4 bases at V and 4 bases at J, with 11 bases between the two ends. CDR3 coding DNA: TGCAGCGTTGCGGGGCCGGGGTACAATGAGCAGTTCTTC. Amino acid sequence: CSVAGPGYNEQFF.

This clonotype appeared many times. J is TRBJ1-4 and V is TRBV5-1, with D unclear. Trimming removed 5 bases at V and 8 bases at J, with 16 bases between. From germline, CDR1 is SGHRS and CDR2 YFSETQ. There are 14 residues in the CDR3. This CDR3 reads CASSLKGGREKLFF. Written as DNA, the CDR3 is TGCGCCAGCAGTCTTAAGGGCGGAAGGGAAAAACTGTTTTTT. The complete variable domain, with remaining parts taken from reference TRBV5-1 and TRBJ1-4, reads KAGVTQTPRYLIKTRGQQVTLSCSPISGHRSVSWYQQTPGQGLQFLFEYFSETQRNKGNFPGRFSGRQFSNSRSEMNVSTLELGDSALYLCASSLKGGREKLFFGSGTQLSVL.

The V gene is TRBV7-9, the J gene TRBJ1-1; D is ambiguous. Germline lookup yields CDR1 SEHNR and CDR2 FQNEAQ (reference sequence). The germline V and J ends were trimmed by 6 bases and 0 bases, with 11 bases remaining between them. The CDR3 totals 14 residues. The CDR3 sequence: CASRPRTMNTEAFF. The CDR3, as DNA: TGTGCCAGCAGACCCCGCACCATGAACACTGAAGCTTTCTTT.

This clonotype showed up just a few times. The chain recombines TRBV7-9 with TRBJ1-1, with D possibly being TRBD1 (6 bases). The CDR3 has 16 residues. Per germline, CDR1 SEHNR and CDR2 FQNEAQ (reference sequence). The V gene lost 4 bases and the J gene lost 3 bases, with 18 bases spanning the gap. CDR3 bases: TGTGCCAGCAGCTCTCGCCTCCGGGACACAGACACTGAAGCTTTCTTT. Its protein is CASSSRLRDTDTEAFF.